The 5 T cell receptor beta chains given below trace back to one sample, sequenced in a study of T cell responses to AZD1222 COVID-19 vaccine. Generated by immunoSEQ multiplex PCR, the TCRdb table keeps only in-frame clones and is missing some. The repertoire holds about 110,000 clones, with about nine tenths as singletons. The specimen comprised peripheral blood, sampled 28 days after the second AZD1222 dose. These receptor sequences come from an adult who received the AZD1222 COVID-19 vaccine.

This chain connects TRBV5-5 to TRBJ2-7, with D uncertain. The CDR3 runs 11 residues. The germline CDR1 and CDR2 sequences are SGHKS and YYEKEE (reference sequence). V dropped 4 bases and J dropped 6 bases, with 8 bases sitting between them. DNA of the CDR3: TGTGCCAGCAGCCCCTCCGCCGAGCAGTACTTC. Residues: CASSPSAEQYF. Full variable domain (outside the CDR3, taken from reference TRBV5-5 and TRBJ2-7): DAGVTQSPTHLIKTRGQQVTLRCSPISGHKSVSWYQQVLGQGPQFIFQYYEKEERGRGNFPDRFSARQFPNYSSELNVNALLLGDSALYLCASSPSAEQYFGPGTRLTVT.

The chain uses TRBV4-1 and TRBJ2-7; TRBD1 agrees at 9 bases. The germline gives CDR1 MGHRA, CDR2 YSYEKL. V was clipped by 3 bases and J by 5 bases; unmatched bases: 11. This CDR3 contains 16 residues. The CDR3 region has the DNA TGCGCCAGCAGCCAGGGCACCGGGACAGGGTGGCACGAGCAGTACTTC. Its translation is CASSQGTGTGWHEQYF.

The chain carries TRBV4-2 and TRBJ1-1; unclear D gene. This CDR3 spans 13 amino acids. V shed 2 bases and J shed 4 bases, with 8 bases lying between them. CDR1 is LGHNA, CDR2 YNFKEQ, per germline. The DNA for the CDR3 is TGTGCCAGCAGCCAACTTTTAAGCACTGAAGCTTTCTTT. Encoded protein: CASSQLLSTEAFF.

The CDR3 sequence is CASSLGTQGVTGELFF. The CDR3 DNA reads as TGTGCCAGCAGCTTAGGGACACAGGGGGTCACCGGGGAGCTGTTTTTT. The chain couples TRBV11-3 to TRBJ2-2; TRBD1 matches 8 bases. This CDR3 contains 16 residues. Trimming took 1 base from V and 4 from J; bases not matched to a gene: 5. Germline CDR1 is SGHNT and CDR2 is YENEEA.

The V gene is TRBV3-1 (or the pseudogene TRBV3-2), the J gene TRBJ2-3; 9 nucleotides line up with TRBD2. Losses at the gene ends were 10 bases for V and 2 bases for J; bases not matched to a gene: 4. Germline V gene sequence: CDR1 LGHDT, CDR2 YNNKEL (reference sequence). The CDR3 contains 13 residues. CDR3 bases: TGTGCCATAGCGGGGGCCCTCACAGATACGCAGTATTTT. This translates into CAIAGALTDTQYF.